There are many counts of the clone carrying this TCR beta chain. Antigen specificity is unknown. The CDR3 spans 12 residues. V dropped 6 bases and J dropped 2 bases, with 11 bases sitting between them. Germline values: CDR1 DFQATT, CDR2 SNEGSKA (reference sequence). Aged roughly 6 to 100, donors were systemically healthy Caucasians from Russia. Primed by a sample-barcoded 5' primer and a J-beta primer mix, a second PCR proceeded for 7 to 11 cycles. TCRdb called the 5' RACE reads again in MiXCR, with one record for every CDR3 protein. In the table there are about a million distinct CDR3 sequences, roughly 51% of which are singletons. This sample is part of a study of blood T cells in healthy people across ages. Regarding the study as a whole: Estimates of diversity drawn from one million T cells were considered underestimates. With age, beta diversity per million T cells declined roughly linearly, significantly by 30 to 50. Donor CMV status was unknown, possibly confounding expanded clonotype changes.

The receptor was derived from a woman aged 55-70 years in good health. Sequencing was done on a sample of blood. This chain joins TRBV20-1 and TRBJ2-7; D may be TRBD2 (5 bases). In DNA form, the CDR3 reads TGCAGTGCCATAGCGTATACCTACGAGCAGTACTTC. Encoded protein: CSAIAYTYEQYF.